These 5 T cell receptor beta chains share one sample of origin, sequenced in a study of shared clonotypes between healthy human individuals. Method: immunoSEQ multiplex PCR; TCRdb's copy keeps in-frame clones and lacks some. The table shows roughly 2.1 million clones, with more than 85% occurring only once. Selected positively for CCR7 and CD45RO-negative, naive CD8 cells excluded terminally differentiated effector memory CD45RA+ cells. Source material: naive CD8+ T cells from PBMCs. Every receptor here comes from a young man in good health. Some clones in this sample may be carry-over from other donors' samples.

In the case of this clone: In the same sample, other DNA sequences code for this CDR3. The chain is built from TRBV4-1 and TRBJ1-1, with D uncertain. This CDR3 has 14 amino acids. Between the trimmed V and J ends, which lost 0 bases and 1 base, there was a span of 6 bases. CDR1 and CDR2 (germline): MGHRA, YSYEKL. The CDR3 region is CASSQDGGNTEAFF. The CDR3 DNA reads TGCGCCAGCAGCCAAGATGGAGGGAACACTGAAGCTTTCTTT.

The CDR3 DNA reads as TGTGCCAGCAGTCGGACAGGCAACTATGGCTACACCTTC. Translated: CASSRTGNYGYTF. The chain joins TRBV27 to TRBJ1-2, with 7 positions matching TRBD1. Germline values: CDR1 MNHEY, CDR2 SMNVEV (reference sequence). CDR3 size: 13 residues. Unmatched junction bases numbered 2, after V lost 5 bases and J lost 2 bases.

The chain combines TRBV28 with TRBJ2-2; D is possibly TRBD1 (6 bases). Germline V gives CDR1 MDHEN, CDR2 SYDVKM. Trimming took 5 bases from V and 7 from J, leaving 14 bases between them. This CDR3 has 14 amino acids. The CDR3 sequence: CASSPPRGFGELFF. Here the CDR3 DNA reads TGTGCCAGCAGTCCGCCCAGGGGCTTCGGGGAGCTGTTTTTT.

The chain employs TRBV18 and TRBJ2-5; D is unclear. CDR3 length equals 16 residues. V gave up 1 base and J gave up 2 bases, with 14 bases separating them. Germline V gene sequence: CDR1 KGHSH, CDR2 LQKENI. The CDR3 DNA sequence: TGTGCCAGCTCACCACGTTTTCCGAGCCAACAAGAGACCCAGTACTTC. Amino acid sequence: CASSPRFPSQQETQYF.

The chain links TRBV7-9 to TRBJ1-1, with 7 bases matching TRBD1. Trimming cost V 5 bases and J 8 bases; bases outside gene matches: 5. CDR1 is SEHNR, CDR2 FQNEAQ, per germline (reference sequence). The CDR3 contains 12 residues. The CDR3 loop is CASSTQGGEAFF. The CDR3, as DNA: TGTGCCAGCAGCACTCAGGGGGGAGAAGCTTTCTTT. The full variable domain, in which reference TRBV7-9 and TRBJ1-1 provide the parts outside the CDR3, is DTGVSQNPRHKITKRGQNVTFRCDPISEHNRLYWYRQTLGQGPEFLTYFQNEAQLEKSRLLSDRFSAERPKGSFSTLEIQRTEQGDSAMYLCASSTQGGEAFFGQGTRLTVV.